This T cell receptor (beta chain) was observed in a study of T-cell reconstitution after alpha-beta-depleted transplantation in children (dated by TCRdb to between 2015 and 2016). Looking at the study overall: Using TCR repertoire profiling, the study quantitatively followed how T-cell immune reconstitution unfolded in children after TCRalphabeta/CD19-depleted allogeneic hematopoietic cell transplantation. The study at large found these results: The high TCRbeta diversity at day 60 in some patients was ascribed to recipient T cells and intrathymic progenitors that had survived conditioning. Over the following months the frequencies of hyperexpanded clones went down, and after one year T-cell counts and TCRbeta diversity were mostly credited to newly produced T cells. The apparently early alphabetaT-cell count recovery about two months after transplant was reportedly dependent on only several hundred rapidly expanded clones derived from non-depleted graft cells.

The library was obtained by PCR. Sequencer: Illumina HiSeq 2500. TCR libraries were prepared with molecular barcoding, using unique molecular identifiers to normalize TCRbeta repertoire quantification. TCRdb handled the public reads itself, with Q25 trimming in fastp and clone calling in MiXCR, and kept productive beta chains. Each entry merges the rows of one CDR3 protein and shows their most common DNA and genes. The sample table holds approximately 50,000 distinct CDR3 sequences, of which under 6% were seen once. Jointly, the top ten make up roughly 31% of the sample. The time point label, read with the paper, signifies: day 60 (about 2 months) after transplantation. The treatment or condition label corresponds to: allogeneic hematopoietic cell transplantation with graft depleted of TCRalphabeta T cells and CD19 B cells. The children who served as transplant recipients had been given grafts of TCRalphabeta/CD19-depleted allogeneic hematopoietic cells.

This clonotype was observed at least ten times. There is no known antigen for this receptor. Per-nucleotide qualities are absent, and no much larger clonotype sits a single base away. The clonotype originates from a female patient between 2 and 15 years old who had a stem cell transplant for aplastic anemia, so the T cells may come from the graft donor. The sequences come from PBMCs, mostly from graft donor cells, collected 60 days after TCRalphabeta/CD19-depleted stem cell transplant.

The CDR3 region reads CASSPSGGLQLEQFF. The sequenced DNA is TGTGCCAGCAGCCCGAGCGGGGGACTACAACTTGAGCAGTTCTTC. The chain uses TRBV7-2 and TRBJ2-1; TRBD2 fits 8 bases in the junction. Via the germline V gene, CDR1 is SGHTA and CDR2 FQGNSA. The CDR3 sequence holds 15 residues, the cysteine and phenylalanine included. Only the CDR3 region is kept as DNA, spanning 45 bases read in frame from base 1. V is pruned by 5 bases and J by 9 bases, leaving 12 bases of the junction without a gene match.